This TCR beta chain was sequenced during a study of blood T cells in healthy people across ages. Study-level results: It was held that the diversity estimates obtained from one million T cells were underestimates.

CDR1 is SGHRS and CDR2 is YFSETQ in the germline V gene. V shed 4 bases and J 4 bases; nucleotides not matched to a gene: 16. CDR3 length equals 17 residues. The total RNA that was extracted per sample amounted to at least 5 micrograms. As regards this clonotype: Its cognate antigen is unknown.

Next came a second PCR, run for roughly 6 to 11 cycles, which used a sample-barcoded 5' primer along with a J-beta primer mix. TCRdb re-called the 5' RACE reads through MiXCR, storing one row per CDR3 protein. The table shows about 570,000 distinct CDR3 sequences, with around 27% occurring only once. This sample also belongs to another study, concerning T cells of mothers and their children.

The V gene is TRBV5-1, the J gene TRBJ2-5; TRBD1 aligns across 7 bases. The sequence was collected from a boy aged 2 to 10 in good health. The sequencing input was blood. The CDR3 is CASSPRFDRRTGETQYF. The CDR3 nucleotides are TGCGCCAGCAGCCCCCGGTTTGACAGGCGGACAGGAGAGACCCAGTACTTC.